Sequencing of this T cell receptor beta chain was carried out in a study of blood T cell repertoires in COVID-19. The CDR3 is made up of 12 amino acids. V gave up 7 bases and J gave up 9 bases, with 15 bases separating them. The data were produced by immunoSEQ multiplex PCR, yet TCRdb's version contains in-frame clones alone and is incomplete. The sample has roughly 140,000 clones, around 80% seen once. The sequence was collected from a woman between 45 and 60 years old in a cohort sampled during active or convalescent COVID-19. The chain links TRBV12-3 or TRBV12-4 to TRBJ1-1; possibly TRBD1 for D (6 bases). Specimen: peripheral blood. The CDR3 protein is CASTRNREKAFF. CDR3 DNA: TGTGCCAGCACCCGGAACAGGGAGAAAGCTTTCTTT.